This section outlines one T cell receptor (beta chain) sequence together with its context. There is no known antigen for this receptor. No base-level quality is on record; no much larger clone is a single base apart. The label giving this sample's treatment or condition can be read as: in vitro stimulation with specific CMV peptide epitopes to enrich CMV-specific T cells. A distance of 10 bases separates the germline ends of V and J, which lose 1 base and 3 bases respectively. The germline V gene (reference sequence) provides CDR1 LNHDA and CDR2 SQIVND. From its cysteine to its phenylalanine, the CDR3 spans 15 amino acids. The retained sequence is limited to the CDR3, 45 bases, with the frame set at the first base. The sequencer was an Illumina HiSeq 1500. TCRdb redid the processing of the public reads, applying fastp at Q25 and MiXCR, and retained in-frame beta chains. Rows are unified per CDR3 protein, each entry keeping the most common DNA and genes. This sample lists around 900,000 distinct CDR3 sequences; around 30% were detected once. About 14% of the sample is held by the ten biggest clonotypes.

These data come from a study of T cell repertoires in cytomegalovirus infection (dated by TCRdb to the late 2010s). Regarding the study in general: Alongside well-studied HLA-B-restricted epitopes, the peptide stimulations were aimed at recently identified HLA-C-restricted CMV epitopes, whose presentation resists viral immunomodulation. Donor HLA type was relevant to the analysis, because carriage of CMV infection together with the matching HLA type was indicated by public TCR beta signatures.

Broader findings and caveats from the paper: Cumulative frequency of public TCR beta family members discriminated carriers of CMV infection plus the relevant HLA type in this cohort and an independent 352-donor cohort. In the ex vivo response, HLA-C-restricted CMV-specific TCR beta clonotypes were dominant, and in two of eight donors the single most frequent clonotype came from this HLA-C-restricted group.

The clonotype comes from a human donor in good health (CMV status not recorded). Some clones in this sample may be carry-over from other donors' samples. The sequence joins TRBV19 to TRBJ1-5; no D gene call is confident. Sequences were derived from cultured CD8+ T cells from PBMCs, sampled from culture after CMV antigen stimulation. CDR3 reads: CASSIVGSNNQPQHF. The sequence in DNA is TGTGCCAGTAGTATAGTAGGGAGCAACAATCAGCCCCAGCATTTT.